One sample yielded the 31 T cell receptor beta chains listed below, sequenced in a study of response to subunit inactivated influenza vaccine. In TCRdb, the RT-PCR reads were re-called with MiXCR into one record per CDR3 protein. Of 500,000 to 600,000 distinct CDR3 sequences in the sample, 13% are singletons; the top ten hold around 12%. The starting material was PBMCs from blood, obtained 35 to 45 days after vaccination. These receptors came from a man between 45 and 60 years old who received an inactivated influenza vaccine.

This clonotype was counted ten times or more. The junction departs from the called germline gene at one end, perhaps through a read error. This chain connects TRBV7-7 to TRBJ2-2; D call uncertain. CDR3 length: 13 amino acids. From germline, CDR1 is SSHAT and CDR2 FNYEAQ (reference sequence). CDR3 sequence reads: CASSLDYTGELFF. As DNA, the CDR3 is TGTGCCAGCAGTTTAGACTACACCGGGGAGCTGTTTTTT.

This clonotype was seen just once. The chain joins TRBV5-1 to TRBJ1-1; no clear D gene. The germline CDR1 and CDR2 sequences are SGHRS and YFSETQ. The CDR3 totals 14 residues. V was shortened by 0 bases and J by 6 bases, with 12 bases between the two germline ends. In nucleotides, the CDR3 is TGCGCCAGCAGCTTGGGGCCAGGTTCGCCTGAAGCTTTCTTT. It translates to CASSLGPGSPEAFF.

The chain carries TRBV20-1 and TRBJ2-2, with 7 bases fitting TRBD1. The CDR3 spans 14 residues. The ends lost 1 base at V and 6 bases at J; junction bases unmatched: 5. In germline, CDR1 is DFQATT, CDR2 SNEGSKA (reference sequence). The DNA of the CDR3 is TGCAGTGCTAGAGTAGCTCAGGGGGCCGGGGAGCTGTTTTTT. Protein sequence: CSARVAQGAGELFF.

This chain links TRBV3-1 with TRBJ2-5; maybe TRBD2 (6 bases). This CDR3 contains 17 residues. Germline V gives CDR1 LGHDT, CDR2 YNNKEL (reference sequence). Trimming took 4 bases from V and 2 from J, leaving 20 bases between them. CDR3 loop: CASSRRDSTEGQETQYF. DNA for the CDR3: TGTGCCAGCAGCCGCCGGGACTCGACTGAGGGGCAAGAGACCCAGTACTTC.

This chain joins TRBV6-5 and TRBJ1-1; 8 bases map to TRBD1. The CDR3 length is 15 residues. V gave up 4 bases and J gave up 4 bases; unmatched junction bases: 8. The V gene's germline CDR1 is MNHEY and CDR2 SVGAGI. The CDR3 nucleotides are TGTGCCAGCAGTTCGGGACAGGTGAAGAGCACTGAAGCTTTCTTT. Translating it yields CASSSGQVKSTEAFF.

This clonotype was detected only a few times. This chain links TRBV7-2 with TRBJ1-5; D gene ambiguous. From germline, CDR1 is SGHTA and CDR2 FQGNSA. This CDR3 spans 16 amino acids. V lost 3 bases and J 0 bases, leaving 12 bases between the germline ends. CDR3 protein: CASSFGPTASNQPQHF. The CDR3 region has the DNA TGTGCCAGCAGCTTCGGACCGACTGCTAGCAATCAGCCCCAGCATTTT. The full variable domain, completed using reference TRBV7-2 and TRBJ1-5, is GAGVSQSPSNKVTEKGKDVELRCDPISGHTALYWYRQSLGQGLEFLIYFQGNSAPDKSGLPSDRFSAERTGGSVSTLTIQRTQQEDSAVYLCASSFGPTASNQPQHFGDGTRLSIL.

This chain links TRBV24-1 with TRBJ2-1; unclear D gene. CDR3 length: 12 amino acids. Germline CDR1 is KGHDR and CDR2 is SFDVKD. V lost 5 bases to trimming and J lost 5 bases, with 6 bases between them. This CDR3 reads CATSALNNEQFF. The CDR3 DNA reads as TGTGCCACCAGTGCCCTAAACAATGAGCAGTTCTTC.

This clonotype was observed at least ten times. The gene calls are TRBV20-1 and TRBJ2-2, with 9 bases matching TRBD1. The junction had 4 bases not matched to a gene; V was cut back by 3 bases and J by 2 bases. The germline CDR1 and CDR2 sequences are DFQATT and SNEGSKA (reference sequence). The CDR3 totals 15 residues. As DNA, the CDR3 is TGCAGTGCTAGGGAACAGGGGGCCAACACCGGGGAGCTGTTTTTT. Residues: CSAREQGANTGELFF.

The genes are TRBV9 and TRBJ1-2; D remains ambiguous. V was pared by 1 base and J by 4 bases, with 14 bases between. The CDR3 sequence is 15 residues long. Germline CDR1 SGDLS, CDR2 YYNGEE. DNA of the CDR3: TGTGCCAGCAGCGTACGGCGGACGGAGTTCTATGGCTACACCTTC. Its translation: CASSVRRTEFYGYTF.

As DNA, the CDR3 is TGTGCCAGCAGTTTATCAGGGTTCTATCAGCCCCAGCATTTT. Translated, it gives CASSLSGFYQPQHF. The genes are TRBV27 and TRBJ1-5; no reliable D call. CDR1 is MNHEY, CDR2 SMNVEV, per germline (reference sequence). The V and J ends lost 0 bases and 5 bases respectively, with 8 bases between them. This CDR3 comprises 14 residues.

This chain links TRBV29-1 with TRBJ1-1, with D uncertain. Germline CDR1 is SQVTM and CDR2 is ANQGSEA. Trimming stripped 4 bases from V and 6 bases from J, with 15 bases between. This CDR3 is built from 13 residues. Written as DNA, the CDR3 is TGCAGCGTTGGATTCGGGATTGGCGCTGAAGCTTTCTTT. It is translated as CSVGFGIGAEAFF.

The chain couples TRBV11-2 to TRBJ2-5; TRBD1 matches 8 bases. The trim removed 3 bases at V and 1 base at J, leaving 7 bases unmatched. CDR1 and CDR2 from the germline V gene are SGHAT and FQNNGV. The CDR3 spans 16 residues. The CDR3 is CASSFTTGALQETQYF. The CDR3 bases are TGTGCCAGCAGCTTCACGACAGGGGCCCTCCAAGAGACCCAGTACTTC.

Ten or more counts support this clonotype. The J gene is TRBJ2-1, the V gene TRBV5-1; D not resolved. CDR1 is SGHRS, CDR2 YFSETQ, per germline. Deletions cut 2 bases from V and 7 bases from J, with 13 bases between. The length of the CDR3 is 14 residues. The CDR3 loop is CASSFPNVGNEQFF. CDR3 nucleotides: TGCGCCAGCAGCTTTCCTAACGTGGGGAATGAGCAGTTCTTC.

The J gene is TRBJ2-4, the V gene TRBV10-2; D gene ambiguous. The CDR3 covers 13 residues. Germline lookup yields CDR1 WSHSY and CDR2 SAAADI. V was shortened by 7 bases and J by 0 bases, with 7 bases between the two germline ends. In nucleotides, the CDR3 is TGCGCCAGCAAGGGTCCAGCCAAAAACATTCAGTACTTC. This encodes CASKGPAKNIQYF.

The rearrangement uses TRBV20-1 and TRBJ1-1; 7 bases map to TRBD1. The CDR3 totals 14 residues. J lost 2 bases, V lost 4 bases, and 7 bases had no gene match. The V gene's germline CDR1 is DFQATT and CDR2 SNEGSKA (reference sequence). The CDR3 DNA reads TGCAGTGCTACGATAAACAGGGGTAACACTGAAGCTTTCTTT. As protein: CSATINRGNTEAFF.

This sequence joins TRBV9 and TRBJ2-5; D gene unclear. CDR3 length: 14 amino acids. The germline V and J ends were trimmed by 0 bases and 1 base, with 7 bases remaining between them. The germline V gene encodes CDR1 SGDLS and CDR2 YYNGEE. The CDR3 DNA reads TGTGCCAGCAGCGTAGCTCTGTCCCAAGAGACCCAGTACTTC. This codes for CASSVALSQETQYF.

The gene calls are TRBV12-3 or TRBV12-4 and TRBJ1-4; D ambiguous. The CDR3 covers 13 residues. V shed 2 bases and J shed 8 bases, with 9 bases lying between them. The CDR3 DNA sequence: TGTGCCAGCAGTTTAAGACAAAGGGAAAAACTGTTTTTT. This codes for CASSLRQREKLFF.

This clonotype was counted at least ten times. The CDR3 nucleotides read TGTGCCAGCAGACCGGGACAGGGTAACACTGAAGCTTTCTTT. Encoded protein: CASRPGQGNTEAFF. The chain uses TRBV12-3 or TRBV12-4 and TRBJ1-1; 9 bases are shared with TRBD1. J lost 2 bases, V lost 6 bases, and 4 bases had no gene match. The CDR3 consists of 14 residues.

This clonotype was detected a few times. The chain is built from TRBV12-3 or TRBV12-4 and TRBJ2-5; the D is unclear. V shed 3 bases and J shed 2 bases, with 13 bases lying between them. The CDR3 runs 15 residues. The CDR3 DNA follows: TGTGCCAGCAGTTTGGGCCTAGGGCGGCAAGAGACCCAGTACTTC. This codes for CASSLGLGRQETQYF.

The sample holds a few counts of this clonotype. The rearrangement joins TRBV14 to TRBJ2-3; no definite D call. This CDR3 is 16 amino acids long. V lost 2 bases, J lost 2 bases, and 14 bases lay in between. Germline V gives CDR1 SGHDN, CDR2 FVKESK. The chain's CDR3 is CASSQQAMGNTDTQYF. In DNA, the CDR3 is TGTGCCAGCAGCCAACAAGCGATGGGAAACACAGATACGCAGTATTTT.

The gene calls are TRBV3-1 and TRBJ1-1; D is unclear. The CDR3 sequence is 14 residues long. Trimming pared 1 base from V and 5 bases from J, leaving 11 bases between. The germline CDR1 and CDR2 sequences are LGHDT and YNNKEL (reference sequence). The CDR3 bases are TGTGCCAGCAGCCAAGGTGAATACGGGACTGAAGCTTTCTTT. The encoded protein is CASSQGEYGTEAFF.

This clonotype has only a few counts. The V gene is TRBV20-1, the J gene TRBJ2-7; tentatively, D is TRBD1 or TRBD2 (5 bases each). CDR3 size: 15 residues. The germline V and J ends were trimmed by 5 bases and 4 bases, with 21 bases remaining between them. Germline V gives CDR1 DFQATT, CDR2 SNEGSKA (reference sequence). In nucleotides, the CDR3 is TGCAGTGCTTCCGTCCCCGGGACGAATGAATACGAGCAGTACTTC. As protein: CSASVPGTNEYEQYF.

This clonotype was found many times. J is TRBJ1-2 and V is TRBV10-3; D gene uncertain. The CDR3 consists of 16 residues. The germline V and J ends were trimmed by 0 bases and 0 bases, with 11 bases remaining between them. CDR1 is ENHRY, CDR2 SYGVKD, per germline. The CDR3 protein is CAISESIDTTNYGYTF. In nucleotides, the CDR3 is TGTGCCATCAGTGAGTCAATTGACACGACTAACTATGGCTACACCTTC.

This clonotype occurred a few times. At one boundary the junction diverges from the germline segment, which might be a read error. The chain carries TRBV20-1 and TRBJ1-1; 9 nucleotides match TRBD1. The CDR3 spans 17 residues. CDR1 and CDR2 from the germline V gene are DFQATT and SNEGSKA (reference sequence). The CDR3 nucleotides are TGCTGTGCTAGAGATGTGAACAGGGGGCGTAAGAACACTGAAGCTTTCTTT. Amino acids: CCARDVNRGRKNTEAFF.

This clonotype has a count of ten or more. The chain couples TRBV5-1 to TRBJ2-7; tentatively, D is TRBD1 (6 bases). The CDR3 sequence is 15 residues long. CDR1 and CDR2 from the germline V gene are SGHRS and YFSETQ. Trimming left V 0 bases short and J 0 bases short, with 10 bases between. This CDR3 is CASSLGGQNSYEQYF. The CDR3 region has the DNA TGCGCCAGCAGCTTGGGGGGACAAAACTCCTACGAGCAGTACTTC.

This chain joins TRBV5-1 and TRBJ2-1, with a tentative D call TRBD2 (5 bases). The CDR3 is 15 amino acids. The germline V gene has CDR1 SGHRS and CDR2 YFSETQ. With 5 bases removed from V and 0 bases from J, the gap between germline ends came to 12 bases. CDR3 in amino acids: CASRIASSSYNEQFF. CDR3 nucleotides: TGCGCCAGCAGAATAGCGTCCAGCTCCTACAATGAGCAGTTCTTC.

The rearrangement links TRBV12-3 or TRBV12-4 to TRBJ2-2; 11 positions agree with TRBD2. This CDR3 region has 15 residues. The junction had 4 bases not matched to a gene; V was cut back by 5 bases and J by 5 bases. In nucleotides, the CDR3 is TGTGCCAGCAGTCCAAGGACTAGCGGGACCGGGGAGCTGTTTTTT. The encoded protein is CASSPRTSGTGELFF.

The rearrangement links TRBV7-2 to TRBJ1-5, with no clear D. Trimming removed 1 base from V and 8 bases from J, with 6 bases in between. This CDR3 spans 12 amino acids. From germline, CDR1 is SGHTA and CDR2 FQGNSA. The CDR3 nucleotides are TGTGCCAGCAGCTTAGGGGCGGAGCCCCAGCATTTT. This codes for CASSLGAEPQHF.

Notes on this clonotype: Its ends do not fully match the called genes, so a read error is possible. The V and J genes are TRBV2 and TRBJ2-1; D may be TRBD2 (6 bases). Germline CDR1 is SNHLY and CDR2 is FYNNEI. The CDR3 contains 13 residues. CDR3 sequence reads: CASSERGYNEHFF. The CDR3 region has the DNA TGTGCCAGCAGTGAGCGGGGATACAATGAGCACTTCTTC.

This clonotype showed up many times. J is TRBJ1-6 and V is TRBV4-2; D possibly corresponds to TRBD1 (5 bases). The germline gives CDR1 LGHNA, CDR2 YNFKEQ. CDR3 length equals 15 residues. Trimming cost V 2 bases and J 5 bases, with 10 bases left between them. The DNA for the CDR3 is TGTGCCAGCAGCCAAAGGGACGGCCATAATTCACCCCTCCACTTT. This sequence encodes CASSQRDGHNSPLHF.

Many counts were recorded for this clonotype. This chain links TRBV5-6 with TRBJ1-2; a possible D gene is TRBD1 (5 bases). V dropped 0 bases and J dropped 4 bases, with 22 bases sitting between them. Per the germline V gene, CDR1 is SGHDT and CDR2 is YYEEEE. The CDR3 is 18 residues long. CDR3 sequence reads: CASSLEWPQGLQSYGYTF. The CDR3 DNA sequence: TGTGCCAGCAGCTTGGAATGGCCCCAGGGTCTTCAATCCTATGGCTACACCTTC.